These 23 T cell receptor beta chains were sequenced from one sample in a study of cytomegalovirus exposure and HLA in healthy donors (dated by TCRdb to 2015 to 2018). The method was the immunoSEQ multiplex PCR assay. TCRdb took over this immuneACCESS table, retaining in-frame rearrangements with V and J assigned. Such tables are incomplete; in checked studies, under half of the missing clones stem from an unresolved V gene, and the remainder is unexplained. The sample table records around 400,000 clones; about nine tenths of these occur just once. Of the sample, 0.8% to 0.85% is held by the ten largest clones. The sample taken for sequencing was PBMCs. Receptors originate from a woman aged 18-29 years in good health and CMV-seronegative.

The chain combines TRBV25-1 with TRBJ2-1; TRBD2 agrees at 13 bases. This CDR3 is 15 amino acids long. With 5 bases clipped from V and 8 bases from J, the junction kept 6 bases outside the gene matches. The germline gives CDR1 MGHDK, CDR2 SYGVNS. CDR3 DNA: TGTGCCAGCAGTCAACTAGCGGGAGGGCCTCATGAGCAGTTCTTC. Translation gives CASSQLAGGPHEQFF.

The chain combines TRBV11-3 with TRBJ2-1; 7 bases align to TRBD1. The CDR3 is 16 residues long. Per the germline V gene, CDR1 is SGHNT and CDR2 is YENEEA. V lost 1 base, J lost 6 bases, and 9 bases stayed unmatched. In DNA form, the CDR3 reads TGTGCCAGCAGCTTAGGCCGGGACAGAGAAATCAATGAGCAGTTCTTC. Translation: CASSLGRDREINEQFF.

Remarks on this clone: Other DNA variants within this sample encode the same CDR3. The chain uses TRBV27 and TRBJ2-1, with 8 bases identical to TRBD2. This CDR3 is 14 amino acids long. The trim removed 3 bases at V and 3 bases at J, leaving 1 base unmatched. Germline values: CDR1 MNHEY, CDR2 SMNVEV (reference sequence). The CDR3 nucleotides read TGTGCCAGCAGTTTTGGGACTAGCTACAATGAGCAGTTCTTC. Amino acid sequence: CASSFGTSYNEQFF.

The V and J genes are TRBV2 and TRBJ2-4, with 11 bases lining up with TRBD2. The CDR3 totals 15 residues. CDR1 and CDR2 from the germline V gene are SNHLY and FYNNEI. V gave up 6 bases and J gave up 7 bases; unmatched junction bases: 8. CDR3 bases: TGTGCCAGCAGAGTAGCGGGGGGGGCAGGTAACATTCAGTACTTC. It translates to CASRVAGGAGNIQYF.

The chain recombines TRBV2 with TRBJ2-1; TRBD1 matches at 7 bases. Germline V lookup: CDR1 SNHLY, CDR2 FYNNEI. V was pared by 6 bases and J by 2 bases, with 4 bases of the junction left unmatched. CDR3 size: 14 residues. In nucleotides, the CDR3 is TGTGCCAGCAGAGGGGACAGTACCTACAATGAGCAGTTCTTC. Its translation: CASRGDSTYNEQFF.

The rearrangement joins TRBV18 to TRBJ1-2; tentatively, D is TRBD1 (5 bases). With 2 bases removed from V and 7 bases from J, the gap between germline ends came to 23 bases. The CDR3 covers 17 residues. Germline V gives CDR1 KGHSH, CDR2 LQKENI. DNA for the CDR3: TGTGCCAGCTCACCAAACAGCCAGATCGCGGGCGGGACTGGCTACACCTTC. Translated, it gives CASSPNSQIAGGTGYTF.

This chain connects TRBV7-9 to TRBJ1-4; 9 bases are a match to TRBD1. In germline, CDR1 is SEHNR, CDR2 FQNEAQ (reference sequence). The V and J ends lost 3 bases and 3 bases, in that order; junction bases with no gene match: 5. CDR3 size: 16 residues. CDR3 DNA: TGTGCCAGCAGCTTCGGGGGACAGGGTGCTAATGAAAAACTGTTTTTT. Translation: CASSFGGQGANEKLFF. The full variable domain, completed using reference TRBV7-9 and TRBJ1-4, is DTGVSQNPRHKITKRGQNVTFRCDPISEHNRLYWYRQTLGQGPEFLTYFQNEAQLEKSRLLSDRFSAERPKGSFSTLEIQRTEQGDSAMYLCASSFGGQGANEKLFFGSGTQLSVL.

CDR3 nucleotide sequence: TGTGCCAGCAGTTTCTATAGCGGGAAGGCAGATACGCAGTATTTT. Translating it yields CASSFYSGKADTQYF. The genes are TRBV27 and TRBJ2-3; 8 nucleotides agree with TRBD2. The CDR3 covers 15 residues. V shed 3 bases and J 4 bases; nucleotides not matched to a gene: 6. Germline CDR1 is MNHEY and CDR2 is SMNVEV (reference sequence).

This clone was found once. The chain links TRBV30 to TRBJ2-2, with 9 bases fitting TRBD2. V trimming: 3 bases; J trimming: 6 bases; junction bases outside the gene matches: 5. Germline lookup yields CDR1 GTSNPN and CDR2 SVGIG (reference sequence). The CDR3 runs 14 residues. The CDR3 spells CAWSYSGSAGELFF. Written as DNA, the CDR3 is TGTGCCTGGAGCTATAGCGGGAGCGCCGGGGAGCTGTTTTTT. Drawing the rest from reference TRBV30 and TRBJ2-2, the complete variable domain is SQTIHQWPATLVQPVGSPLSLECTVEGTSNPNLYWYRQAAGRGLQLLFYSVGIGQISSEVPQNLSASRPQDRQFILSSKKLLLSDSGFYLCAWSYSGSAGELFFGEGSRLTVL.

V is TRBV2 and J is TRBJ2-5; D is ambiguous. Germline CDR1 and CDR2: SNHLY and FYNNEI. Trimming removed 3 bases from V and 7 bases from J, with 9 bases in between. The CDR3 runs to 12 residues. The CDR3 sequence is CASSEGPGTQYF. As DNA, the CDR3 is TGTGCCAGCAGTGAGGGTCCGGGGACCCAGTACTTC.

The V and J genes are TRBV23-1 and TRBJ1-5; D remains unclear. TRBV23-1 is filed as an ORF, its function uncertain. V lost 0 bases, J lost 1 base, and 7 bases lay in between. The CDR3 spans 15 residues. The CDR3 DNA reads TGCGCCAGCAGTCAATCGGCAGTAAGCAATCAGCCCCAGCATTTT. This sequence encodes CASSQSAVSNQPQHF.

CDR3 sequence: CASSQAGAAEAFF. DNA for the CDR3: TGCGCCAGCAGCCAAGCAGGGGCGGCTGAAGCTTTCTTT. The chain carries TRBV4-1 and TRBJ1-1, with D perhaps matching TRBD1 (6 bases). Germline CDR1 reads MGHRA; CDR2 reads YSYEKL. The CDR3 extends over 13 amino acids. Between the trimmed V and J ends, which lost 1 base and 6 bases, there was a span of 9 bases.

The chain recombines TRBV27 with TRBJ2-1, with D possibly matching TRBD1 (6 bases). V was pared by 7 bases and J by 4 bases, with 20 bases between. The CDR3 totals 16 residues. Germline V gene lookup returns CDR1 MNHEY and CDR2 SMNVEV (reference sequence). The CDR3 here is CASKALGTRPYNEQFF. The CDR3 bases are TGTGCCAGCAAGGCACTCGGGACAAGGCCTTACAATGAGCAGTTCTTC.

The rearrangement joins TRBV30 to TRBJ1-5; D is undetermined. V was cut by 4 bases and J by 5 bases, with 15 bases left in between. This CDR3 has 14 residues. Germline values: CDR1 GTSNPN, CDR2 SVGIG (reference sequence). The CDR3 DNA is TGTGCCTGGACCGTAGGGAAGCGGGATCAGCCCCAGCATTTT. Residues: CAWTVGKRDQPQHF.

The chain employs TRBV15 and TRBJ2-1; TRBD1 matches at 12 bases. The V gene end was trimmed by 4 bases and the J gene end by 9 bases; junction bases not matched to a gene: 4. In germline, CDR1 is LNHNV, CDR2 YYDKDF (reference sequence). The CDR3 spans 14 residues. The DNA for the CDR3 is TGTGCCACCAGCACGGGACAGGGGGCCGGTGAGCAGTTCTTC. This translates into CATSTGQGAGEQFF.

The rearrangement uses TRBV5-1 and TRBJ2-7; D gene uncertain. Trimming removed 0 bases from V and 0 bases from J, with 7 bases in between. This CDR3 spans 14 amino acids. Per germline, CDR1 SGHRS and CDR2 YFSETQ. The CDR3 nucleotides read TGCGCCAGCAGCTTGGCCCTCAGCTCCTACGAGCAGTACTTC. This gives the protein CASSLALSSYEQYF.

This sequence joins TRBV29-1 and TRBJ2-1, with 11 bases identical to TRBD2. The CDR3 is 16 amino acids. Germline lookup yields CDR1 SQVTM and CDR2 ANQGSEA. Here the CDR3 reads CSPEASGGSDHNEQFF. The CDR3 coding sequence is TGCAGTCCAGAGGCTAGCGGGGGGTCGGATCACAATGAGCAGTTCTTC.

This chain links TRBV28 with TRBJ1-5; possibly TRBD1 for D (6 bases). CDR1 is MDHEN, CDR2 SYDVKM, per germline. Trimming removed 6 bases at V and 2 bases at J, with 17 bases between. CDR3 length: 16 residues. Written as DNA, the CDR3 is TGTGCCAGCAGCCACCTCCGGGCAGGGGGCAATCAGCCCCAGCATTTT. It is translated as CASSHLRAGGNQPQHF.

Here the CDR3 DNA reads TGTGCCAGCAAGGAGCGTGACTATAGCAATCAGCCCCAGCATTTT. Translating gives CASKERDYSNQPQHF. The chain joins TRBV2 to TRBJ1-5, with D unresolved. Trimming removed 7 bases at V and 0 bases at J, with 13 bases between. The CDR3 extends over 15 amino acids. Germline CDR1 reads SNHLY; CDR2 reads FYNNEI.

The J gene is TRBJ2-3, the V gene TRBV25-1, with 9 bases that match TRBD2. V lost 6 bases and J lost 3; bases outside the gene matches: 10. The germline V gene has CDR1 MGHDK and CDR2 SYGVNS. The CDR3 runs to 16 residues. The CDR3 region is CASSLLASGMTDTQYF. CDR3 DNA: TGTGCCAGCAGCCTGCTGGCTAGCGGGATGACAGATACGCAGTATTTT.

This sequence joins TRBV5-4 and TRBJ2-2, with 7 bases matching TRBD2. In germline, CDR1 is SGHNT, CDR2 YYREEE (reference sequence). V dropped 4 bases and J dropped 4; count of bases not matched to a gene: 10. The CDR3 runs 16 residues. CDR3 DNA: TGTGCCAGCAGCCAACTTCGGCGGGGGAGCACCGGGGAGCTGTTTTTT. It encodes CASSQLRRGSTGELFF.

The gene calls are TRBV19 and TRBJ1-1, with D possibly matching TRBD1 (6 bases). Germline CDR1 is LNHDA and CDR2 is SQIVND (reference sequence). The CDR3 runs to 15 residues. Between the trimmed V and J ends, which lost 5 bases and 4 bases, there was a span of 17 bases. The CDR3 sequence: CASSEQQGLGTEAFF. For the CDR3, the DNA is TGTGCCAGTAGTGAACAACAGGGTTTGGGCACTGAAGCTTTCTTT.

This clone was seen a few times. Other DNA sequences in this specimen translate into the identical CDR3. The chain links TRBV7-9 to TRBJ1-1; D is unresolved. The CDR3 extends over 14 amino acids. Trimming took off 1 base at V and 0 bases at J, with 6 bases between the two ends. Germline-derived CDR1 and CDR2 are SEHNR and FQNEAQ (reference sequence). The CDR3 coding sequence is TGTGCCAGCAGCTTAGGAGGCGTGAACACTGAAGCTTTCTTT. Its protein is CASSLGGVNTEAFF.